The present T cell receptor (beta chain) was sequenced within a study of T cell clusters in autoimmune cytopenias. The CDR3 loop spans 13 amino acids. The V gene's germline CDR1 is MNHEY and CDR2 SVGAGI. TRB amplification used 250 ng of peripheral blood genomic DNA. Multiplex touch-down PCR amplified TRB using TRB-A and TRB-B pools in one tube. No DNA is given; TCRdb re-called the multiplex PCR reads and lists each CDR3 protein once. The sample includes some 11,000 distinct CDR3 sequences. This rearrangement joins TRBV6-5 to TRBJ1-6; the TRBD1 assignment by TCRdb is unverifiable without DNA. Sequenced: peripheral blood. The sequence came from a human donor with an autoimmune cytopenia or autoimmune hepatitis (not recorded which). The CDR3 here is CAIQGGYDSPLHF.